This T cell receptor (beta chain) originates from a study of T-cell memory formation after mild COVID-19. The study, taken as a whole, reports: Day 15 to 85 contractors were CD4/CD8 balanced; later expanders leaned CD4+. Confirmation was lacking for SARS-CoV-2 specificity of second-wave clones that peaked on day 37. Mainly in CM and EM were contracting CD4+ clones; CD8+ were in EMRA.

This clonotype was counted only a few times. Its target is unknown. The CDR3 has 16 amino acids. V lost 0 bases and J lost 3; bases outside the gene matches: 7. CDR1 is MGHDK and CDR2 is SYGVNS in the germline V gene. TCRdb ran MiXCR on the 5' RACE reads and lists one entry per CDR3 protein. The repertoire holds about 150,000 distinct CDR3 sequences, with about 14% as singletons. The chain recombines TRBV25-1 with TRBJ2-7; 8 bases align to TRBD1. Sequenced sample: PBMCs or a T cell subset sorted from them (not recorded which). This clonotype was sampled from an adult woman who had mild COVID-19 (a few samples of this study predate the infection). Cell type and time point are not known. CDR3 protein: CASSEYSGGQIYEQYF. CDR3 nucleotide sequence: TGTGCCAGCAGTGAATATTCAGGGGGCCAGATCTACGAGCAGTACTTC.